Presented here are 16 T cell receptor beta chains from one specimen sequenced in a study of blood T cell repertoires in COVID-19. TCRdb's table, derived via immunoSEQ multiplex PCR, lists solely in-frame clones and lacks some. The data contain some 220,000 clones, about 84% of them seen just once; the ten biggest clones take up 9.5% to 15%. The material sequenced was peripheral blood. The source of these receptors is a human donor in a cohort sampled during active COVID-19.

J is TRBJ2-6 and V is TRBV19; D may be TRBD2 (6 bases). The CDR3 runs to 15 residues. CDR1 is LNHDA, CDR2 SQIVND, per germline (reference sequence). The V gene lost 8 bases and the J gene lost 4 bases, with 15 bases spanning the gap. The CDR3 DNA reads as TGTGCCAGTCTCCCCGGAGGGAGCGGGGCCAACGTCCTGACTTTC. It is translated as CASLPGGSGANVLTF.

This chain connects TRBV7-9 to TRBJ2-3; perhaps TRBD2 as D (5 bases). Trimming shortened V by 5 bases and J by 4 bases, and 16 bases separated the two germline ends. Germline CDR1 reads SEHNR; CDR2 reads FQNEAQ (reference sequence). This CDR3 is 15 amino acids long. CDR3 amino acids: CASSPGFYAPDTQYF. CDR3 in DNA: TGTGCCAGCAGCCCGGGATTCTATGCCCCAGATACGCAGTATTTT.

CDR3 sequence (DNA): TGTGCCACCAGTGATTTGGGCAACACCGGGGAGCTGTTTTTT. Residues: CATSDLGNTGELFF. The V call is TRBV24-1, the J call TRBJ2-2; no definite D call. V shed 0 bases and J shed 2 bases, with 3 bases lying between them. Germline CDR1 KGHDR, CDR2 SFDVKD. The CDR3 totals 14 residues.

This chain joins TRBV5-1 and TRBJ2-1, with 14 bases lining up with TRBD2. CDR3 length: 19 residues. The germline V gene has CDR1 SGHRS and CDR2 YFSETQ. V was clipped by 3 bases and J by 2 bases; unmatched bases: 10. CDR3 DNA: TGCGCCAGCAGCTCTCACGGGACTAGCGGGAGCAGTGCCTACAATGAGCAGTTCTTC. It is translated as CASSSHGTSGSSAYNEQFF.

The chain uses TRBV7-9 and TRBJ2-4; no clear D. Trimming shortened V by 7 bases and J by 0 bases, and 16 bases separated the two germline ends. The germline gives CDR1 SEHNR, CDR2 FQNEAQ (reference sequence). This CDR3 contains 16 residues. The CDR3 sequence: CASTPLSAVAKNIQYF. CDR3 in DNA: TGTGCCAGCACCCCCCTAAGCGCAGTAGCCAAAAACATTCAGTACTTC.

J is TRBJ2-7 and V is TRBV5-4; TRBD1 matches 9 bases. The germline V gene has CDR1 SGHNT and CDR2 YYREEE (reference sequence). The junction had 1 base not matched to a gene; V was cut back by 2 bases and J by 4 bases. The CDR3 sequence is 13 residues long. In DNA, the CDR3 is TGTGCCAGCAGCTTTGACAGGGGGTACGAGCAGTACTTC. Amino acid sequence: CASSFDRGYEQYF.

The chain employs TRBV7-6 and TRBJ1-6; 11 nucleotides line up with TRBD1. The CDR3 extends over 16 amino acids. Germline V gene sequence: CDR1 SGHVS, CDR2 FNYEAQ. Trimming removed 5 bases from V and 11 bases from J; junction bases left unmatched: 11. The CDR3 sequence: CASSPRPGQGAAPLHF. The CDR3 region has the DNA TGTGCCAGCAGCCCTCGGCCCGGACAGGGGGCGGCACCCCTCCACTTT.

V and J are TRBV5-4 and TRBJ2-2; no clear D. V gave up 1 base and J gave up 5 bases, with 9 bases separating them. This CDR3 spans 14 amino acids. Germline assignment: CDR1 SGHNT and CDR2 YYREEE (reference sequence). The CDR3 here is CASSLTNPTGELFF. In nucleotides, the CDR3 is TGTGCCAGCAGCTTGACTAACCCGACCGGGGAGCTGTTTTTT.

This clone was seen a handful of times. The V gene is TRBV28, the J gene TRBJ2-3; 8 bases fit TRBD2. This CDR3 has 18 amino acids. V gave up 3 bases and J gave up 4 bases; unmatched junction bases: 15. Germline lookup yields CDR1 MDHEN and CDR2 SYDVKM. CDR3 loop: CASSFLLSKAGAADTQYF. The CDR3 DNA is TGTGCCAGCAGTTTTCTTCTGTCGAAAGCGGGAGCTGCAGATACGCAGTATTTT.

The gene calls are TRBV5-4 and TRBJ2-7, with D perhaps TRBD1 (6 bases). The CDR3 length is 16 residues. Germline values: CDR1 SGHNT, CDR2 YYREEE (reference sequence). The V end lost 4 bases, the J end lost 2 bases, and 19 bases lay between the germline ends. The CDR3 loop is CASSQPERGFPYEQYF. For the CDR3, the DNA is TGTGCCAGCAGCCAACCCGAAAGGGGGTTCCCCTACGAGCAGTACTTC.

The V gene is TRBV2, the J gene TRBJ1-1, with 7 bases lining up with TRBD1. Unmatched junction bases numbered 2, after V lost 7 bases and J lost 3 bases. From germline, CDR1 is SNHLY and CDR2 FYNNEI. The CDR3 is made up of 12 amino acids. The CDR3 loop is CASTQGDTEAFF. CDR3 DNA: TGTGCCAGCACCCAGGGGGACACTGAAGCTTTCTTT.

The CDR3 loop reads CANRLAGVGGAGELFF. As DNA, the CDR3 is TGTGCCAACAGACTAGCGGGGGTAGGGGGGGCCGGGGAGCTGTTTTTT. The chain couples TRBV7-8 to TRBJ2-2, with 12 bases fitting TRBD2. Germline loops: CDR1 SGHVS, CDR2 FQNEAQ. This CDR3 contains 16 residues. The V gene end was trimmed by 10 bases and the J gene end by 6 bases; junction bases not matched to a gene: 12.

V gene TRBV7-2 combines with J gene TRBJ2-1; D is ambiguous. Trimming took 0 bases from V and 0 from J, leaving 6 bases between them. Looked up from germline, CDR1 is SGHTA and CDR2 is FQGNSA. The CDR3 is made up of 15 amino acids. CDR3 sequence reads: CASSLAASSYNEQFF. The DNA of the CDR3 is TGTGCCAGCAGCTTAGCGGCTTCCTCCTACAATGAGCAGTTCTTC.

J is TRBJ1-5 and V is TRBV5-6, with a possible D match to TRBD1 (5 bases). With 2 bases removed from V and 5 bases from J, the gap between germline ends came to 14 bases. CDR3 length equals 15 residues. Germline lookup yields CDR1 SGHDT and CDR2 YYEEEE. The CDR3 reads CASSFLGDRDQPQHF. The CDR3 DNA reads TGTGCCAGCAGCTTTTTAGGGGATCGCGATCAGCCCCAGCATTTT.

This clone was counted at least ten times. The gene calls are TRBV30 and TRBJ1-6, with D perhaps matching TRBD1 (5 bases). CDR3 length equals 15 residues. The V gene lost 5 bases and the J gene lost 4 bases, with 15 bases spanning the gap. CDR1 GTSNPN and CDR2 SVGIG come from the germline V gene (reference sequence). The CDR3 region has the DNA TGTGCCTGGTCGGGGGGGATTCGATATAATTCACCCCTCCACTTT. As protein: CAWSGGIRYNSPLHF.

The chain employs TRBV15 and TRBJ1-1, with D uncertain. The CDR3 spans 14 residues. Per germline, CDR1 LNHNV and CDR2 YYDKDF (reference sequence). Trimming pared 1 base from V and 4 bases from J, leaving 10 bases between. The CDR3 loop reads CATSRVGLGTEAFF. The CDR3 nucleotides are TGTGCCACCAGCAGAGTGGGCTTGGGCACTGAAGCTTTCTTT.